This T cell receptor (beta chain) was recorded in a study of T cell responses to AZD1222 COVID-19 vaccine. Study findings and constraints: Seropositive at baseline were only a handful of AZD1222 recipients.

Details on this clone: The antigen remains undetermined.

The data were produced by immunoSEQ multiplex PCR, yet TCRdb's version contains in-frame clones alone and is incomplete. This sample carries more than 120,000 clones, approximately 88% of them seen once, and the ten largest clones take 5% to 5.5%. CDR1 is SGHRS and CDR2 is YFSETQ in the germline V gene. The CDR3 sequence is 17 residues long. V shed 0 bases, J shed 2 bases, and the junction held 5 bases outside the gene matches. The receptor's source is an adult who received the MenACWY meningococcal vaccine as a control. The specimen comprised peripheral blood, sampled 28 days after the second dose of the MenACWY control vaccine. V is TRBV5-1 and J is TRBJ2-7, with 13 bases lining up with TRBD2. Here the CDR3 reads CASSLGLAGGPPYEQYF. CDR3 coding DNA: TGCGCCAGCAGCTTGGGACTAGCGGGGGGACCGCCCTACGAGCAGTACTTC. Using reference TRBV5-1 and TRBJ2-7 for the parts outside the CDR3, the full variable domain is KAGVTQTPRYLIKTRGQQVTLSCSPISGHRSVSWYQQTPGQGLQFLFEYFSETQRNKGNFPGRFSGRQFSNSRSEMNVSTLELGDSALYLCASSLGLAGGPPYEQYFGPGTRLTVT.